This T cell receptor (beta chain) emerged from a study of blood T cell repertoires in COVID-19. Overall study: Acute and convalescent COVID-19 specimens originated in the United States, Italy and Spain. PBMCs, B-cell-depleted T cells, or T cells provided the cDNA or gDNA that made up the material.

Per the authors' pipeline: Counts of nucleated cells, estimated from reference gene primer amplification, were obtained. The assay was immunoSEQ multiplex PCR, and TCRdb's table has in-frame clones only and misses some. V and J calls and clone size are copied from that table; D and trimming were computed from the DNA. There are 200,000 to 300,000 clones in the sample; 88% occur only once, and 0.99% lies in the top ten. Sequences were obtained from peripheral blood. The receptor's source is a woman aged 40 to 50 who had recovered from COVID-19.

The CDR3 region is CASSVGQSYGYTF. In DNA form, the CDR3 reads TGTGCCAGCAGCGTCGGACAGTCCTATGGCTACACCTTC. The rearrangement joins TRBV9 to TRBJ1-2; maybe TRBD1 (6 bases). V lost 2 bases and J lost 4, with 9 bases in between. CDR1 and CDR2 from the germline V gene are SGDLS and YYNGEE. CDR3 length: 13 amino acids.